This TCR beta chain was retrieved from a study of response to subunit inactivated influenza vaccine (dated by TCRdb to the late 2010s). Regarding the research as a whole: The study used deep quantitative T cell receptor repertoire profiling to track responses to a trivalent subunit inactivated influenza vaccine. Study-wide findings and limitations: It was suggested by the authors that each seasonal influenza vaccination may recruit only a limited number of new T cells.

There are a few counts of this clonotype. No cognate antigen has been identified for it. No much larger clonotype is one base removed from it; base qualities were not supplied. What the time point label conveys for this sample: 45 to 55 days after influenza vaccine administration. The library was built by means of RT-PCR. Sequencing used an Illumina HiSeq 2500. The raw public reads went through TCRdb reprocessing: fastp at Q25, MiXCR clone calling, in-frame beta chains kept. Entries that share a CDR3 protein sequence are merged under the most common genes and DNA. The sample table contains over 400,000 distinct CDR3 sequences; only one count was recorded for 11% of them. Over 9.5% of the sample lies in the top ten. The junction shows trimming of 1 base on V and 2 bases on J, plus 12 bases between the germline ends. The germline V gene (reference sequence) provides CDR1 DFQATT and CDR2 SNEGSKA. The CDR3, from cysteine to phenylalanine, totals 14 residues. Kept here is only the CDR3 DNA, which spans 42 bases and is read in frame from base 1.

The sequence links TRBV20-1 to TRBJ2-7, and perhaps TRBD2 as D gene, on 5 matching bases. Sequencing was performed on PBMCs from blood, taken around seven weeks after vaccination. This receptor was obtained from a man between 50 and 59 years old who received an inactivated influenza vaccine. Donor details come from another sample of the same person, matched by shared clones. The CDR3 is CSARARGRTYEQYF. The nucleotide sequence reads as follows: TGCAGTGCTAGAGCCCGGGGAAGGACCTACGAGCAGTACTTC.